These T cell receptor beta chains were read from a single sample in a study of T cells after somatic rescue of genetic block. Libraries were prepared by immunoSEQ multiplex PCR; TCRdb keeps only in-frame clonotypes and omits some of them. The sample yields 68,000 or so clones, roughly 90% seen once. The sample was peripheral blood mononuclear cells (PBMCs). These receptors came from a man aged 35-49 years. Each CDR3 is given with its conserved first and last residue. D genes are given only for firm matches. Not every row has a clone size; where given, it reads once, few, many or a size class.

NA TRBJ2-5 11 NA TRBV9 CASKLPETQYF TGTGCCAGCAAGTTGCCGGAGACCCAGTACTTC
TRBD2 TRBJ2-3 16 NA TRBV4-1 CASSQEASGRTDTQYF TGCGCCAGCAGCCAAGAGGCTAGCGGACGCACAGATACGCAGTATTTT
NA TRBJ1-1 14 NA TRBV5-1 CASSLGAANTEAFF TGCGCCAGCAGCTTAGGTGCGGCGAACACTGAAGCTTTCTTT
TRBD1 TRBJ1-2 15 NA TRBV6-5 CASSYVGQGHYGYTF TGTGCCAGCAGTTACGTCGGACAGGGTCACTATGGCTACACCTTC
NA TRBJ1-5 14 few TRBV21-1 CASSKLGSNQPQHF TGTGCCAGCAGCAAATTAGGGAGCAATCAGCCCCAGCATTTT
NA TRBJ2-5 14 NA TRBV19 CASSVLQGAETQYF TGTGCCAGTAGTGTATTACAGGGAGCGGAGACCCAGTACTTC
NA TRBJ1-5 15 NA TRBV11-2 CASSSRAGIGQPQHF TGTGCCAGCAGCTCTAGAGCCGGAATCGGTCAGCCCCAGCATTTT
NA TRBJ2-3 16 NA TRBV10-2 CASILTRGPSTDTQYF TGCGCCAGCATTCTTACTAGGGGCCCTAGCACAGATACGCAGTATTTT
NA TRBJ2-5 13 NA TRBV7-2 CASTITNQETQYF TGTGCCAGCACGATTACGAACCAAGAGACCCAGTACTTC
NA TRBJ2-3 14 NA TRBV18 CASSSPASAYTQYF TGTGCCAGCTCATCCCCCGCTAGCGCCTATACGCAGTATTTT
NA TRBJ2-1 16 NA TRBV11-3 CASSLAATSSYNEQFF TGTGCCAGCAGCTTAGCAGCGACGAGCTCCTACAATGAGCAGTTCTTC
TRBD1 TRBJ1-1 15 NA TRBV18 CASSPVDRGNTEAFF TGTGCCAGCTCACCTGTCGACAGGGGGAACACTGAAGCTTTCTTT
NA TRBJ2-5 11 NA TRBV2 CASSDMETQYF TGTGCCAGCAGCGATATGGAGACCCAGTACTTC
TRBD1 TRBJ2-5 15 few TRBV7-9 CASSLVGTGGETQYF TGTGCCAGCAGCTTGGTGGGGACAGGGGGCGAGACCCAGTACTTC
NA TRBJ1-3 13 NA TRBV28 CARTPRARNTIYF TGTGCCAGGACACCTAGGGCTAGAAACACCATATATTTT
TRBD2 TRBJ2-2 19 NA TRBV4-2 CASSQAPGLAGGPTGELFF TGTGCCAGCAGCCAAGCTCCGGGACTAGCGGGAGGGCCGACCGGGGAGCTGTTTTTT
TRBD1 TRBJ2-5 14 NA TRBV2 CASSPPGQKETQYF TGTGCCAGCAGCCCTCCGGGACAGAAAGAGACCCAGTACTTC
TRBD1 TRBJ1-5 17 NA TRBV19 CATRDRLRTYSNQPQHF TGTGCCACCAGGGACAGACTCCGAACCTATAGCAATCAGCCCCAGCATTTT
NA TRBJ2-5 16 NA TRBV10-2 CASSEPRQVQQETQYF TGCGCCAGCAGTGAACCCAGACAGGTGCAACAAGAGACCCAGTACTTC
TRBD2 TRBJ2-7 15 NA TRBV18 CASSRRGLVGDEQYF TGTGCCAGCTCACGCCGGGGACTAGTGGGGGACGAGCAGTACTTC
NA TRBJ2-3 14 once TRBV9 CASSAYPGPDTQYF TGTGCCAGCAGCGCCTACCCGGGGCCAGATACGCAGTATTTT
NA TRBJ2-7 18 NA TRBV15 CATSRVFRGAPQVYEQYF TGTGCCACCAGCAGAGTCTTCCGGGGGGCCCCTCAGGTTTACGAGCAGTACTTC
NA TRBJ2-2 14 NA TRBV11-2 CASSLNANTGELFF TGTGCCAGCAGCTTAAATGCGAACACCGGGGAGCTGTTTTTT
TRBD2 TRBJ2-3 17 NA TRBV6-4 CASSETSGRPTTDTQYF TGTGCCAGCAGTGAAACTAGCGGGAGACCTACCACAGATACGCAGTATTTT
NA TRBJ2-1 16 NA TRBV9 CASSVEGLSRGNEQFF TGTGCCAGCAGCGTAGAGGGCTTGTCAAGAGGCAATGAGCAGTTCTTC
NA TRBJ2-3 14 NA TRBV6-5 CASRDFLPTDTQYF TGTGCCAGCAGGGACTTCCTTCCCACAGATACGCAGTATTTT
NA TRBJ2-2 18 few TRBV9 CASSSPEGRETKGGELFF TGTGCCAGCAGCTCCCCGGAGGGCAGGGAAACTAAGGGCGGGGAGCTGTTTTTT
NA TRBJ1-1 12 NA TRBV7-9 CASRRGNTEAFF TGTGCCAGCAGGAGAGGGAACACTGAAGCTTTCTTT
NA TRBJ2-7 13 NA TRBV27 CASSLGRAYEQYF TGTGCCAGCAGTTTGGGTCGGGCCTACGAGCAGTACTTC
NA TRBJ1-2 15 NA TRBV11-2 CASSLESSPDYGYTF TGTGCCAGCAGCTTAGAATCTTCGCCGGATTATGGCTACACCTTC
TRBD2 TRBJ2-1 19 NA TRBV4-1 CASSQDMARTSGIYNEQFF TGCGCCAGCAGCCAAGATATGGCCCGGACTAGCGGCATCTACAATGAGCAGTTCTTC
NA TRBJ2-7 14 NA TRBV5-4 CASSLPGYSYEQYF TGTGCCAGCAGCTTACCAGGGTATTCCTACGAGCAGTACTTC
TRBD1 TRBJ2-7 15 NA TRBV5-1 CASSYQTGVIYEQYF TGCGCCAGCAGCTACCAGACAGGGGTTATCTACGAGCAGTACTTC
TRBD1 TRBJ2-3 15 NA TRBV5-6 CASSPGTAYTDTQYF TGTGCCAGCAGCCCTGGGACAGCATACACAGATACGCAGTATTTT
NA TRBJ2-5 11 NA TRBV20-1 CSGAVWETQYF TGCAGCGGAGCAGTTTGGGAGACCCAGTACTTC
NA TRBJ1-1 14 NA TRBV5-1 CASSFIPSNTEAFF TGCGCCAGCAGCTTTATCCCATCGAACACTGAAGCTTTCTTT
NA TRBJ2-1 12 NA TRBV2 CASKGDPDEQFF TGTGCCAGCAAGGGGGATCCGGATGAGCAGTTCTTC
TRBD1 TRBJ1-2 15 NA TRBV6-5 CASAVPGQGRAGYTF TGTGCCAGCGCCGTCCCGGGACAGGGACGGGCTGGCTACACCTTC
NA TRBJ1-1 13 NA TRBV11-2 CASERRDRTEAFF TGTGCCTCGGAAAGGAGAGATCGCACTGAAGCTTTCTTT
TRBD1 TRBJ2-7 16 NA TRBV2 CASSETTGTGIYEQYF TGTGCCAGCAGTGAAACAACCGGGACAGGGATCTACGAGCAGTACTTC
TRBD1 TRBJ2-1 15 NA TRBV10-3 CAISGQDRGVSEQFF TGTGCCATCAGTGGTCAGGACAGGGGGGTGAGTGAGCAGTTCTTC
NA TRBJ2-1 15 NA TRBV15 CATSRLGTHDNEQFF TGTGCCACCAGCAGGCTCGGGACTCACGACAATGAGCAGTTCTTC